The following is a T cell receptor beta chain sequence with its context. The target antigen is unknown. This specimen comes from a study of T-cell reconstitution after alpha-beta-depleted transplantation in children. Study-wide results and caveats: Day-60 TCRbeta diversity that was high in some patients was derived from surviving recipient T cells and thymic progenitors. Reportedly, alpha-beta T cells present about two months post-transplant originated from several hundred expanded clones of graft origin. It was newly produced T cells that mostly accounted for T-cell counts and diversity one year after transplant.

Unique molecular identifiers were used in preparing the TCRbeta library. TCRdb re-called the PCR reads with MiXCR, one entry per CDR3 protein. The sample shows about 200,000 distinct CDR3 sequences, 5.5% to 7% of them seen only once. The CDR3 totals 14 residues. From germline, CDR1 is MNHEY and CDR2 SVGEGT. V was shortened by 4 bases and J by 7 bases, with 15 bases between the two germline ends. Material: PBMCs, obtained before TCRalphabeta/CD19-depleted stem cell transplant. This TCR came from a boy under 10 years old with acute lymphoblastic leukemia, due to receive a stem cell transplant. J is TRBJ2-3 and V is TRBV6-2 or TRBV6-3, with a possible D match to TRBD2 (6 bases). Here the CDR3 DNA reads TGTGCCAGCAGTTCCCTCGCGGGACGAAATACGCAGTATTTT. This sequence encodes CASSSLAGRNTQYF.